The 17 T cell receptor beta chains in this list originate from one sample, sequenced in a study of T cells after yellow fever vaccination. TCRdb processed the 5' RACE reads anew with MiXCR; each CDR3 protein has one entry. The sample has about 25,000 distinct CDR3 sequences, around 5.5% seen once; the top ten hold 12%. Here the sequenced sample was PBMCs, either bulk or a sorted T-cell subset (CD4+, CD8+, memory, or dextramer-sorted; not recorded which), taken 15 days after the yellow fever booster vaccination. Receptors originate from a man in his thirties or forties who received the YFV17D yellow fever vaccine.

This clonotype appeared many times. The chain links TRBV7-8 to TRBJ2-1; D gene ambiguous. This CDR3 has 13 residues. CDR1 is SGHVS and CDR2 is FQNEAQ in the germline V gene. V lost 1 base and J 6 bases, leaving 7 bases between the germline ends. DNA for the CDR3: TGTGCCAGCAGCTTAGAATTGGGCAATGAGCAGTTCTTC. Translated, it gives CASSLELGNEQFF.

The J gene is TRBJ1-3, the V gene TRBV5-6; D call uncertain. Trimming removed 0 bases from V and 9 bases from J, with 7 bases in between. This CDR3 comprises 12 residues. Germline assignment: CDR1 SGHDT and CDR2 YYEEEE. This chain's CDR3 is CASSLAVGTIYF. CDR3 DNA sequence: TGTGCCAGCAGCTTGGCCGTGGGCACCATATATTTT.

This clonotype was detected many times. This chain uses TRBV6-6 with TRBJ2-3, with a weak D call TRBD2 (5 bases). Germline V lookup: CDR1 MNHNY, CDR2 SVGAGI (reference sequence). The CDR3 loop spans 13 amino acids. The V end was cut by 9 bases, the J end by 1 base, with 11 bases between. DNA for the CDR3: TGTGCCAGTTCCTATAGCGGCACAGATACGCAGTATTTT. This codes for CASSYSGTDTQYF.

This clonotype has ten or more counts. The chain recombines TRBV5-1 with TRBJ2-5, with 8 bases identical to TRBD2. Germline CDR1 SGHRS, CDR2 YFSETQ. The CDR3 spans 15 residues. The V and J ends lost 4 bases and 1 base, in that order; junction bases with no gene match: 6. CDR3 residues: CASSLGGRPQETQYF. In DNA, the CDR3 is TGCGCCAGCAGCCTAGGCGGGAGGCCCCAAGAGACCCAGTACTTC.

By its share, this clonotype is medium-sized. The CDR3 end shows no conserved phenylalanine or tryptophan, and so a read error is likely. The limits of the CDR3 on the DNA are not certain, so only TCRdb's listed CDR3 is given. This chain joins TRBV20-1 and TRBJ2-3; TRBD1 was called by the table and not checked on the DNA. From its first to its last residue, the CDR3 has 9 amino acids. Germline CDR1 is DFQATT and CDR2 is SNEGSKA (reference sequence). The CDR3 loop is CSASTYRNV.

This clonotype has just a few counts. This may come from a read error, since a much larger clone is one base off. The chain combines TRBV30 with TRBJ2-3; D call uncertain. Germline values: CDR1 GTSNPN, CDR2 SVGIG (reference sequence). Trimming removed 1 base at V and 0 bases at J, with 5 bases between. CDR3 length: 13 amino acids. The CDR3 spells CAWSGVSTDTQYF. DNA of the CDR3: TGTGCCTGGAGTGGGGTTAGCACAGATACGCAGTATTTT. Complete variable domain (other parts from reference TRBV30 and TRBJ2-3): SQTIHQWPATLVQPVGSPLSLECTVEGTSNPNLYWYRQAAGRGLQLLFYSVGIGQISSEVPQNLSASRPQDRQFILSSKKLLLSDSGFYLCAWSGVSTDTQYFGPGTRLTVL.

A note on this clonotype: A much more abundant neighbour one base away suggests this may be a read error. V and J are TRBV20-1 and TRBJ2-1; TRBD2 might be the D (6 bases). Germline V gene lookup returns CDR1 DFQATT and CDR2 SNEGSKA (reference sequence). Trimming left V 3 bases short and J 4 bases short, with 16 bases between. The CDR3 totals 15 residues. CDR3 in DNA: TGCAGTGCTAGTGAGGGAGCTAGCGAATACAATGAGCAGTTCTTC. Translated, it gives CSASEGASEYNEQFF.

Many counts were recorded for this clonotype. V usage is TRBV25-1 and J usage is TRBJ1-6, with D unclear. With 3 bases removed from V and 7 bases from J, the gap between germline ends came to 13 bases. This CDR3 spans 15 amino acids. Germline loops: CDR1 MGHDK, CDR2 SYGVNS. The CDR3 coding sequence is TGTGCCAGCAGTGATTCCCCCACTTCGAATTCACCCCTCCACTTT. Amino acids: CASSDSPTSNSPLHF.

This clonotype appeared a few times. The chain joins TRBV7-9 to TRBJ1-2; D remains ambiguous. The ends were cut back, 2 bases at V and 4 bases at J, with 5 bases in the middle. The germline CDR1 and CDR2 sequences are SEHNR and FQNEAQ (reference sequence). The CDR3 runs 12 residues. CDR3 residues: CASSLSTYGYTF. The CDR3, as DNA: TGTGCCAGCAGCTTAAGTACCTATGGCTACACCTTC.

This clonotype has a count of ten or more. The V and J genes are TRBV3-1 and TRBJ1-1; 8 bases line up with TRBD1. The V segment lost 5 bases and the J segment 2 bases; nucleotides outside the gene matches: 4. Per the germline V gene, CDR1 is LGHDT and CDR2 is YNNKEL (reference sequence). This CDR3 region has 14 residues. CDR3 DNA sequence: TGTGCCAGCAGCGACAGGGGACCCAACACTGAAGCTTTCTTT. This codes for CASSDRGPNTEAFF. Full variable domain (rest looked up from reference TRBV3-1 and TRBJ1-1): DTAVSQTPKYLVTQMGNDKSIKCEQNLGHDTMYWYKQDSKKFLKIMFSYNNKELIINETVPNRFSPKSPDKAHLNLHINSLELGDSAVYFCASSDRGPNTEAFFGQGTRLTVV.

Ten or more counts support this clonotype. The chain joins TRBV5-6 to TRBJ2-7, with D unresolved. CDR1 and CDR2 from the germline V gene are SGHDT and YYEEEE. The CDR3 is 14 residues long. The germline V and J ends were trimmed by 4 bases and 5 bases, with 16 bases remaining between them. The CDR3 spells CASSLWVAKNEQYF. The CDR3, as DNA: TGTGCCAGCAGCCTGTGGGTCGCAAAAAACGAGCAGTACTTC.

The sample holds many counts of this clonotype. The V and J genes are TRBV20-1 and TRBJ2-3; maybe TRBD2 (5 bases). V lost 5 bases to trimming and J lost 2 bases, with 20 bases between them. Per the germline V gene, CDR1 is DFQATT and CDR2 is SNEGSKA (reference sequence). The CDR3 spans 16 residues. CDR3 amino acids: CSAGTPGKRHTDTQYF. In DNA form, the CDR3 reads TGCAGTGCTGGAACACCGGGAAAACGCCACACAGATACGCAGTATTTT.

There are many counts of this clonotype. V and J are TRBV20-1 and TRBJ2-5; D ambiguous. The ends were cut back, 2 bases at V and 1 base at J, with 11 bases in the middle. CDR1 is DFQATT, CDR2 SNEGSKA, per germline (reference sequence). The CDR3 loop spans 14 amino acids. The CDR3 region is CSARSSRIQETQYF. As DNA, the CDR3 is TGCAGTGCTAGATCCTCCAGGATCCAAGAGACCCAGTACTTC.

This clonotype appeared many times. V gene TRBV25-1 combines with J gene TRBJ2-2, with TRBD2 as a possible D gene (6 bases). Germline loops: CDR1 MGHDK, CDR2 SYGVNS. The CDR3 has 13 residues. V lost 8 bases and J 5 bases, leaving 12 bases between the germline ends. DNA of the CDR3: TGTGCCAGCTCGGGAGTTCGAACCGGGGAGCTGTTTTTT. Its protein is CASSGVRTGELFF.

This clonotype is deemed medium-sized. The V and J genes are TRBV30 and TRBJ2-2; no firm D call. CDR3 size: 12 residues. In germline, CDR1 is GTSNPN, CDR2 SVGIG (reference sequence). V lost 2 bases and J 7 bases, leaving 8 bases between the germline ends. The CDR3 sequence is CAWSRLIGELFF. CDR3 coding DNA: TGTGCCTGGAGTCGTCTTATCGGGGAGCTGTTTTTT. The whole variable domain, filled in from reference TRBV30 and TRBJ2-2, reads SQTIHQWPATLVQPVGSPLSLECTVEGTSNPNLYWYRQAAGRGLQLLFYSVGIGQISSEVPQNLSASRPQDRQFILSSKKLLLSDSGFYLCAWSRLIGELFFGEGSRLTVL.

This rearrangement joins TRBV12-3 or TRBV12-4 to TRBJ2-1; 8 bases match TRBD2. J lost 15 bases, V lost 10 bases, and 35 bases had no gene match. The CDR3 extends over 19 amino acids. CDR3 bases: TGTGCCATCTGCTTGTGGTTAAGGGCGGGAGGCACCAAGAAACGGTCCCTGTTCTTC. Protein: CAICLWLRAGGTKKRSLFF.

This clonotype was observed at least ten times. The chain is built from TRBV28 and TRBJ2-3; D might be TRBD1 or TRBD2, each matching 6 bases. Deletions cut 5 bases from V and 2 bases from J, with 14 bases between. There are 15 residues in the CDR3. Germline assignment: CDR1 MDHEN and CDR2 SYDVKM. CDR3 in DNA: TGTGCCAGCAGTCCCCACACGGGGGCCACAGATACGCAGTATTTT. Its protein is CASSPHTGATDTQYF.